These T cell receptor beta chains were read from a single sample in a study of identical twins. TCRdb reprocessed the 5' RACE reads with MiXCR, giving one entry per CDR3 protein. The table has roughly 280,000 distinct CDR3 sequences, roughly 10% seen once. The same sample was also studied in work on yellow fever vaccine responses in identical twins.

The sequencing input was CD8+ T cells sorted from blood. Source of these receptors: a woman aged 18-35 years in good health. The CDR3 runs from the conserved cysteine through the conserved F or W. A D gene is named only where the DNA matches it firmly. Size tells how often a clone was seen (once, few, many) or the class of an expanded clone, and some rows leave it out.

D gene	clone size	J gene	V gene	CDR3 DNA	CDR3 protein
TRBD1	few	TRBJ2-7	TRBV27	TGTGCCAGCAGCCCCTCTGGGACAGGGGCCTACGAGCAGTACTTC	CASSPSGTGAYEQYF
NA	NA	TRBJ2-7	TRBV12-3/TRBV12-4	TGTGCCAGCTCAGCGGCCCCTATTCGGGGAGACCTCGAGCAGTACTTC	CASSAAPIRGDLEQYF
TRBD1	few	TRBJ2-3	TRBV28	TGTGCCAGCAGTTTACTGGGACAGGGGGGAGACACAGATACGCAGTATTTT	CASSLLGQGGDTDTQYF
NA	few	TRBJ2-1	TRBV15	TGTGCCACCACCCCCGGGACTTCAGGCTATGAGCAGTTCTTC	CATTPGTSGYEQFF
NA	few	TRBJ1-2	TRBV2	TGTGCCAGCAGTGAAGGGCTGACTAACTATGGCTACACCTTC	CASSEGLTNYGYTF
NA	few	TRBJ2-7	TRBV20-1	TGCAGTGCGTACAGGGCTACGGTGGACGAGCAGTACTTC	CSAYRATVDEQYF
NA	many	TRBJ2-2	TRBV7-8	TGTGCCAGTCCGAAACCTAGTTCGCCCGGGGAGCTGTTTTTT	CASPKPSSPGELFF
NA	many	TRBJ1-1	TRBV12-3/TRBV12-4	TGTGCCAGCAGTTTAGGCCCGGGGGGCACTGAAGCTTTCTTT	CASSLGPGGTEAFF
NA	many	TRBJ1-1	TRBV29-1	TGCAGCGTTGAAGATCAATCCCGTGGAGCTTTCTTT	CSVEDQSRGAFF
TRBD1	many	TRBJ2-7	TRBV7-9	TGTGCCAGCAGGTCAACAGGGGGCGATTACGAGCAGTACTTC	CASRSTGGDYEQYF
TRBD1	few	TRBJ1-6	TRBV7-9	TGTGCCAGCAGCACCGGACAGGGATTGATACCCCTCCACTTT	CASSTGQGLIPLHF
NA	NA	TRBJ1-6	TRBV4-3	TGCGCCAGCAGCCAAGATCTGGGCGGGGTCAATTCACCCCTCCACTTT	CASSQDLGGVNSPLHF
TRBD1	few	TRBJ2-1	TRBV28	TGTGCCAGCAGCCCAGACAGGGCCTACAATGAGCAGTTCTTC	CASSPDRAYNEQFF
NA	few	TRBJ1-1	TRBV6-5	TGTGCCAGCAGTTACTCGGGCGCTGAAGCTTTCTTT	CASSYSGAEAFF
TRBD1	few	TRBJ2-5	TRBV13	TGTGCCAGCAGCTTAGTTCTAACAGGGGGAGAGACCCAGTACTTC	CASSLVLTGGETQYF
TRBD1	many	TRBJ2-7	TRBV4-3	TGCGCCAGCAGCCAAGATCGCGGGACAGGAGCCTACGAGCAGTACTTC	CASSQDRGTGAYEQYF
NA	few	TRBJ1-1	TRBV4-1	TGCGCCAGCAGCCAAGATAGCACAGGAGGGGACACTGAAGCTTTCTTT	CASSQDSTGGDTEAFF
TRBD1	many	TRBJ1-5	TRBV20-1	TGCAGTGCTGGGACAGGGGAGGATCATCAGCCCCAGCATTTT	CSAGTGEDHQPQHF
NA	many	TRBJ2-4	TRBV4-2	TGTGCCAGCAGCCAAGTCGATGCCAGGGTCGCCAAAAACATTCAGTACTTC	CASSQVDARVAKNIQYF
NA	many	TRBJ2-3	TRBV21-1	TGTGCCAGCAGCTGTCTGGACTATTTTAGCACAGATACGCAGTATTTT	CASSCLDYFSTDTQYF
NA	many	TRBJ1-2	TRBV6-6	TGTGCCAGCAGTCCTTTTGGGGTGGCTGGCTACACCTTC	CASSPFGVAGYTF
NA	many	TRBJ2-2	TRBV6-1	TGTGCCAGCACCGCACTCTTGGGTAGCGGCCCGGTTGGGGCCGGGGAGCTGTTTTTT	CASTALLGSGPVGAGELFF
NA	NA	TRBJ2-2	TRBV27	TGTGCCAGCAGTCCACACAGGGAAATGGGTACCGGGGAGCTGTTTTTT	CASSPHREMGTGELFF
NA	few	TRBJ2-2	TRBV7-9	TGTGCCAGCAGCCCAACGCTGGGGGCCGGGGAGCTGTTTTTT	CASSPTLGAGELFF
NA	NA	TRBJ2-7	TRBV5-1	TGCGCCAGCAGCTTGGAGGGCAGGGGTTCTTACGAGCAGTACTTC	CASSLEGRGSYEQYF
NA	many	TRBJ1-6	TRBV24-1	TGTGCCACCAGTGCGGCAGCCTTAAATTCACCCCTCCACTTT	CATSAAALNSPLHF
NA	many	TRBJ2-7	TRBV2	TGTGCCAGCACCGGGCCGCAAAACGAGCTGGACTACGAGCAGTACTTC	CASTGPQNELDYEQYF
TRBD2	few	TRBJ2-7	TRBV7-2	TGTGCCAGCACCGCGGGGGGGGGCGGCTACGAGCAGTACTTC	CASTAGGGGYEQYF
TRBD2	many	TRBJ2-7	TRBV6-1	TGTGCCAGCAGCCCCGCCCCAGCGGGAGAGAACTACGAGCAGTACTTC	CASSPAPAGENYEQYF
NA	few	TRBJ2-7	TRBV14	TGTGCCAGCAGCCAAGAGGTAGGGAGCTACGAGCAGTACTTC	CASSQEVGSYEQYF
NA	few	TRBJ2-2	TRBV7-2	TGTGCCAGCAGCTTTTATCCGAACACTGGGGAGCTGTTTTTT	CASSFYPNTGELFF
NA	few	TRBJ2-1	TRBV30	TGTGCCTGGAGTGTACTCGGGACCCCATACAATGAGCAGTTCTTC	CAWSVLGTPYNEQFF
TRBD2	many	TRBJ2-1	TRBV12-3/TRBV12-4	TGTGCCAGCAGTCTCGGACCGGGAGGTGAGCAGTTCTTC	CASSLGPGGEQFF
TRBD2	few	TRBJ2-1	TRBV20-1	TGCAGTGCTAAGACCGGGACTAGCGACCCGGACTACCGGACCTACAATGAGCAGTTCTTC	CSAKTGTSDPDYRTYNEQFF
NA	many	TRBJ2-5	TRBV10-2	TGCGCCAGCAGTGAGGGAGGAGGAGAGACCCAGTACTTC	CASSEGGGETQYF
NA	NA	TRBJ2-3	TRBV4-1	TGCGCCAGCAGCCAAGGGTGGCAGCTTAGCACAGATACGCAGTATTTT	CASSQGWQLSTDTQYF
TRBD1	NA	TRBJ1-3	TRBV7-9	TGTGCCAGCAGCTCAAACCGCGGACAGGGCTCTGGAAACACCATATATTTT	CASSSNRGQGSGNTIYF
NA	many	TRBJ2-1	TRBV6-5	TGTGCCAGCAGTTACTCTGGAGGGATTGAGCAGTTCTTC	CASSYSGGIEQFF
TRBD1	many	TRBJ2-5	TRBV20-1	TGCAGCGCAGGGACAGCGTCTCAGGAGACCCAGTACTTC	CSAGTASQETQYF
NA	NA	TRBJ2-3	TRBV12-3/TRBV12-4	TGTGCCAGCAGTAAGGGACTGAGCAGCACAGATACGCAGTATTTT	CASSKGLSSTDTQYF
NA	once	TRBJ2-7	TRBV7-8	TGTGCCAGCAGCGGAGCGAGGAGGACAGACCTCTACGAGCAGTACTTC	CASSGARRTDLYEQYF